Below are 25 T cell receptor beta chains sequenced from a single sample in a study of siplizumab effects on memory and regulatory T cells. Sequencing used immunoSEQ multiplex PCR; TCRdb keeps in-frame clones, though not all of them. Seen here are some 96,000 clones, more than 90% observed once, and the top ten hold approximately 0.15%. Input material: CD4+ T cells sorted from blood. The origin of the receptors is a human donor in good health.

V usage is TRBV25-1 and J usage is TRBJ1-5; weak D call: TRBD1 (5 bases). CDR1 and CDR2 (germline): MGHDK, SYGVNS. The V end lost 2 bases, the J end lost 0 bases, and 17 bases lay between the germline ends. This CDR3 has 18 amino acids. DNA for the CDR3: TGTGCCAGCAGTGAAGAGGGTTCCGGGGGGTCTAGCAATCAGCCCCAGCATTTT. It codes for CASSEEGSGGSSNQPQHF.

The CDR3 coding sequence is TGCGCCAGCAGCTTGGTGGAGCGCGGGGGGGCCGGGAATGAGCAGTTCTTC. Protein: CASSLVERGGAGNEQFF. The rearrangement joins TRBV5-1 to TRBJ2-1, with 9 positions matching TRBD2. This CDR3 comprises 17 residues. Germline V CDR1 and CDR2: SGHRS, YFSETQ. V gave up 0 bases and J gave up 7 bases; unmatched junction bases: 11.

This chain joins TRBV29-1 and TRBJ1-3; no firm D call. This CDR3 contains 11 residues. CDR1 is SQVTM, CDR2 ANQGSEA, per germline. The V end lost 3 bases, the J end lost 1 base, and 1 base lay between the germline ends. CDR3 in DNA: TGCAGCGTTGAGTCTGGAAACACCATATATTTT. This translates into CSVESGNTIYF. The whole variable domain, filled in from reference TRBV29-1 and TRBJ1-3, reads SAVISQKPSRDICQRGTSLTIQCQVDSQVTMMFWYRQQPGQSLTLIATANQGSEATYESGFVIDKFPISRPNLTFSTLTVSNMSPEDSSIYLCSVESGNTIYFGEGSWLTVV.

CDR3 DNA sequence: TGTGCCAGCAGTGTCCTTCAGGAGACCCAGTACTTC. Its protein product is CASSVLQETQYF. This sequence joins TRBV2 and TRBJ2-5; D is undetermined. Germline values: CDR1 SNHLY, CDR2 FYNNEI. The CDR3 extends over 12 amino acids. V lost 4 bases and J 5 bases, leaving 8 bases between the germline ends.

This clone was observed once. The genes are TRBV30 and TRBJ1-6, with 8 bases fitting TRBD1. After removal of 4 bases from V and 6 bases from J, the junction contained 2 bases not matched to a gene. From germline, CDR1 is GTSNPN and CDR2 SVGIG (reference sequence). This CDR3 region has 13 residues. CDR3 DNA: TGTGCCTGGAATGGACAGGGTAATTCACCCCTCCACTTT. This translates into CAWNGQGNSPLHF.

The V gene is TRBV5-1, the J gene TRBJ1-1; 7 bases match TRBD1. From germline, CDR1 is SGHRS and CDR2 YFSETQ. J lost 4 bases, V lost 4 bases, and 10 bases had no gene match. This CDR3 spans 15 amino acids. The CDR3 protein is CASSLYGQVSTEAFF. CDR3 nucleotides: TGCGCCAGCAGCCTGTACGGACAGGTCTCCACTGAAGCTTTCTTT.

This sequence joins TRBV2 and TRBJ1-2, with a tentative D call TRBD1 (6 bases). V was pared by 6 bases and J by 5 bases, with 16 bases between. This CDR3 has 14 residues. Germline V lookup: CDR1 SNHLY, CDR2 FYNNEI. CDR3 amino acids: CASRGGQSLYGYTF. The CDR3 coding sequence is TGTGCCAGCAGGGGAGGACAGAGCCTTTATGGCTACACCTTC.

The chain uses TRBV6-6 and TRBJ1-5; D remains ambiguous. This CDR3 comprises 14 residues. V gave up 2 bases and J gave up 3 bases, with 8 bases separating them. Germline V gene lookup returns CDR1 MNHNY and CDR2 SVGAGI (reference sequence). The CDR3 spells CASSYQEPNQPQHF. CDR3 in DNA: TGTGCCAGCAGTTACCAGGAGCCCAATCAGCCCCAGCATTTT.

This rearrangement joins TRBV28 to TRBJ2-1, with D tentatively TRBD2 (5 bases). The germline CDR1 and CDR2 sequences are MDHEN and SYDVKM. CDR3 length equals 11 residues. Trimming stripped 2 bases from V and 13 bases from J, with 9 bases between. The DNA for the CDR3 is TGTGCCAGCAGTTTAGGAGGCAGCCAGTTCTTC. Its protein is CASSLGGSQFF.

The DNA for the CDR3 is TGTGCCAGCTCACCTGCAGTCCTCTCTGGAAACACCATATATTTT. Its protein is CASSPAVLSGNTIYF. The gene calls are TRBV18 and TRBJ1-3; D is uncertain. The V gene's germline CDR1 is KGHSH and CDR2 LQKENI. The CDR3 covers 15 residues. Trimming cost V 3 bases and J 0 bases, with 9 bases left between them.

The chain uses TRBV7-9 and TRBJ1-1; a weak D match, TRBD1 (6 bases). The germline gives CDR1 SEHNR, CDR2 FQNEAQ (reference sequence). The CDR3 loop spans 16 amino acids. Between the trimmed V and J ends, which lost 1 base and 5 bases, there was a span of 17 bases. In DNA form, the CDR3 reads TGTGCCAGCAGCTTAGTAGTACAGGGTGTGGGGACTGAAGCTTTCTTT. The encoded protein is CASSLVVQGVGTEAFF.

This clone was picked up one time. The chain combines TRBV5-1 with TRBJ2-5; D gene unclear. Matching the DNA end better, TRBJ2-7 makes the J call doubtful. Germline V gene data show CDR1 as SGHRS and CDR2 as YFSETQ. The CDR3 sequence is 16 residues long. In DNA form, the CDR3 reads TGCGCCAGCAGCCCGGGTTCGTCAGCAGTCTCCTACGAGCAGTACTTC. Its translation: CASSPGSSAVSYEQYF.

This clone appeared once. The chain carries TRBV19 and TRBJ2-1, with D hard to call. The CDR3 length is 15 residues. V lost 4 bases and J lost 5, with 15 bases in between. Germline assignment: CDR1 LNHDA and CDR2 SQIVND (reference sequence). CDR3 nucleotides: TGTGCCAGTAGTAATTGGGCAGGAGCCCACAATGAGCAGTTCTTC. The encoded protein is CASSNWAGAHNEQFF.

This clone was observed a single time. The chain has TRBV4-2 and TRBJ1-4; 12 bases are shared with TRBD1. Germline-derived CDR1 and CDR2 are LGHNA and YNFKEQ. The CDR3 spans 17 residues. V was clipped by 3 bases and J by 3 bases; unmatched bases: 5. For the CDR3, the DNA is TGTGCCAGCAGCCAGGGGGACAGGGGGCAAGCTAATGAAAAACTGTTTTTT. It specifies CASSQGDRGQANEKLFF.

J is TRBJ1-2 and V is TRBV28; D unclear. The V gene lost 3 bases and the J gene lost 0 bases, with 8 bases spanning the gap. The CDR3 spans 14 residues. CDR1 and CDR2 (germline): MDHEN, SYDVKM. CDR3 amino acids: CASSLVGPNYGYTF. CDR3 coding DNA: TGTGCCAGCAGTTTGGTTGGCCCTAACTATGGCTACACCTTC.

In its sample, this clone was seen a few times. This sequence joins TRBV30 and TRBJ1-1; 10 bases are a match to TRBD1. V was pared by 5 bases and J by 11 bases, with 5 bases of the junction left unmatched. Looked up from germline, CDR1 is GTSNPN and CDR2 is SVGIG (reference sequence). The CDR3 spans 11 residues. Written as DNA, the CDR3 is TGTGCCTGGGCCCGACAGGGGGCGGCTTTCTTT. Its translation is CAWARQGAAFF.

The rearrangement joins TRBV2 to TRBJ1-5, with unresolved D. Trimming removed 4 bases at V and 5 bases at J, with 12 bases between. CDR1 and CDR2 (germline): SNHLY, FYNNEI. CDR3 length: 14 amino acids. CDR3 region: CASSVRGFDQPQHF. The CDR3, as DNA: TGTGCCAGCAGTGTCCGTGGGTTTGATCAGCCCCAGCATTTT.

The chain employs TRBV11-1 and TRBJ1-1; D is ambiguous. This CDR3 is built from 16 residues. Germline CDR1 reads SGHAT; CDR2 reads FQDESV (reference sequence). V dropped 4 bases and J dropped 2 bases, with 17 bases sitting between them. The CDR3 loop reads CASSWDPASGNTEAFF. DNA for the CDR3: TGTGCCAGCAGCTGGGATCCGGCTTCGGGTAACACTGAAGCTTTCTTT.

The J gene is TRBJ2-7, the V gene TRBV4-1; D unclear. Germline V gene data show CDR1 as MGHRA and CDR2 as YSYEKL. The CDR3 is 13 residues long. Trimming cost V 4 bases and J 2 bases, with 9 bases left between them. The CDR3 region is CASSLSATYEQYF. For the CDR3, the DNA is TGCGCCAGCAGCCTAAGTGCGACCTACGAGCAGTACTTC.

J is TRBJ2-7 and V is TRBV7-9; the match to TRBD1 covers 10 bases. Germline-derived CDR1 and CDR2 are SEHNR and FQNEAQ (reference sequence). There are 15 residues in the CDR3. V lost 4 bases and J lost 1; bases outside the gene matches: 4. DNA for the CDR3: TGTGCCAGCAGCTCCCGACAGGGGGCGTCCTACGAGCAGTACTTC. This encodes CASSSRQGASYEQYF.

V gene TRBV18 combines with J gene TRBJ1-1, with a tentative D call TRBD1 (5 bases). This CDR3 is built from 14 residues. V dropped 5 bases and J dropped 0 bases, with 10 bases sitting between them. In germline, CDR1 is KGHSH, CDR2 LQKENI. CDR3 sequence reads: CASSTGAMNTEAFF. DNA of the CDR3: TGTGCCAGCTCAACCGGGGCGATGAACACTGAAGCTTTCTTT.

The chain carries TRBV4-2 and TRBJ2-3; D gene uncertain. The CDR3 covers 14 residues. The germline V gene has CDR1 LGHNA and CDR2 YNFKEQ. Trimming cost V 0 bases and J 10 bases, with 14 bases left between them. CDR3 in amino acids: CASSQDGSGVAQYF. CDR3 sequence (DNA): TGTGCCAGCAGCCAAGATGGATCTGGCGTGGCGCAGTATTTT.

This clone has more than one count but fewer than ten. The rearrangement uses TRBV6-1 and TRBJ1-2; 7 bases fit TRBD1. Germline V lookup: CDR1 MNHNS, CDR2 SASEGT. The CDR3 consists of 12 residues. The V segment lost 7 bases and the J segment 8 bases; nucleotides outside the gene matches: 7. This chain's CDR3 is CASTPGGGGYTF. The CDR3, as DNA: TGTGCCAGCACCCCAGGAGGGGGCGGCTACACCTTC.

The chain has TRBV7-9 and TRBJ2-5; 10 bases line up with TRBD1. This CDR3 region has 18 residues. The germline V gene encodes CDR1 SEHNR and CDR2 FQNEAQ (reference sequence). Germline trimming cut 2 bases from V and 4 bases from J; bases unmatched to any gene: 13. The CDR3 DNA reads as TGTGCCAGCAGCTTACGGGCGCGGACAGGGGGGACCTCAGAGACCCAGTACTTC. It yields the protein CASSLRARTGGTSETQYF.

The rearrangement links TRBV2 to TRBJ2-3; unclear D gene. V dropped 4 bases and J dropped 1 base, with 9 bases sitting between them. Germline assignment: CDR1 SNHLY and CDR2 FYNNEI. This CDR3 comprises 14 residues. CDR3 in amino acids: CASSGKVRTDTQYF. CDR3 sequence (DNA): TGTGCCAGCAGTGGTAAGGTCCGCACAGATACGCAGTATTTT. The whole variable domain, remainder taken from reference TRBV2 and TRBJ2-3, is EPEVTQTPSHQVTQMGQEVILRCVPISNHLYFYWYRQILGQKVEFLVSFYNNEISEKSEIFDDQFSVERPDGSNFTLKIRSTKLEDSAMYFCASSGKVRTDTQYFGPGTRLTVL.